Shown below are 10 T cell receptor beta chains from a single sample sequenced in a study of molecular identifiers for immune sequencing clone quantification. TCRdb reprocessed the PCR reads via MiXCR and lists one record per CDR3 protein. The sample yields around 470,000 distinct CDR3 sequences, about 20% seen once. The sequenced sample was naive CD8+ T cells from blood, with Jurkat cell RNA spiked in. Subset: FACS-sorted CD8+CD4-CCR7+CD45RA+ naive T cells. These receptors were taken from a human donor in good health. Some libraries in this study had Jurkat cell RNA spiked in.

The sample holds many counts of this clonotype. The rearrangement joins TRBV7-8 to TRBJ2-3; the match to TRBD2 covers 7 bases. V gave up 5 bases and J gave up 1 base; unmatched junction bases: 9. The germline V gene encodes CDR1 SGHVS and CDR2 FQNEAQ. The CDR3 sequence is 16 residues long. CDR3 residues: CASSPLTSLGTDTQYF. CDR3 sequence (DNA): TGTGCCAGCAGCCCGTTGACTAGCCTCGGCACAGATACGCAGTATTTT.

This chain joins TRBV11-2 and TRBJ2-5; D is unresolved. CDR3 length: 11 amino acids. Trimming pared 4 bases from V and 8 bases from J, leaving 8 bases between. Germline CDR1 and CDR2: SGHAT and FQNNGV. The chain's CDR3 is CASSSSNTQYF. CDR3 bases: TGTGCCAGCAGCTCCTCTAATACCCAGTACTTC.

This clonotype has a count of ten or more. The rearrangement joins TRBV11-2 to TRBJ2-1, with D possibly being TRBD1 (5 bases). This CDR3 has 15 residues. V lost 0 bases, J lost 7 bases, and 13 bases lay in between. Germline loops: CDR1 SGHAT, CDR2 FQNNGV. The CDR3 DNA follows: TGTGCCAGCAGCTTAGAAGCAGGGTTTGTGAATGAGCAGTTCTTC. Translation gives CASSLEAGFVNEQFF.

This clonotype was counted many times. The rearrangement links TRBV20-1 to TRBJ1-5; 7 bases line up with TRBD1. V lost 3 bases and J lost 2; bases outside the gene matches: 7. CDR3 size: 15 residues. Germline CDR1 DFQATT, CDR2 SNEGSKA (reference sequence). The CDR3 reads CSARLVGGGNQPQHF. CDR3 nucleotide sequence: TGCAGTGCTAGGTTGGTAGGGGGCGGCAATCAGCCCCAGCATTTT.

This clonotype occurred many times. The chain employs TRBV30 and TRBJ1-1, with a weak D call TRBD1 (6 bases). Trimming pared 7 bases from V and 4 bases from J, leaving 19 bases between. Germline CDR1 reads GTSNPN; CDR2 reads SVGIG (reference sequence). The CDR3 spans 14 residues. The CDR3 is CAFGSGAASTEAFF. The CDR3 bases are TGTGCCTTCGGGTCGGGGGCGGCAAGCACTGAAGCTTTCTTT. Together with reference TRBV30 and TRBJ1-1, the CDR3 gives the full variable domain: SQTIHQWPATLVQPVGSPLSLECTVEGTSNPNLYWYRQAAGRGLQLLFYSVGIGQISSEVPQNLSASRPQDRQFILSSKKLLLSDSGFYLCAFGSGAASTEAFFGQGTRLTVV.

The rearrangement joins TRBV4-1 to TRBJ2-3; D is perhaps TRBD2 (5 bases). V was pared by 4 bases and J by 6 bases, with 14 bases between. This CDR3 is built from 14 residues. The germline V gene encodes CDR1 MGHRA and CDR2 YSYEKL. CDR3 loop: CASSPTISGDTQYF. In DNA, the CDR3 is TGCGCCAGCAGCCCGACTATTTCCGGGGATACGCAGTATTTT.

V and J are TRBV20-1 and TRBJ2-3; 9 nucleotides agree with TRBD2. There are 15 residues in the CDR3. Trimming cost V 6 bases and J 0 bases; bases outside gene matches: 7. The germline CDR1 and CDR2 sequences are DFQATT and SNEGSKA (reference sequence). The CDR3 sequence: CSAWLAGRSTDTQYF. CDR3 sequence (DNA): TGCAGTGCGTGGCTAGCGGGGCGAAGCACAGATACGCAGTATTTT.

In its sample, this clonotype was seen many times. V gene TRBV5-1 combines with J gene TRBJ2-1; TRBD2 matches at 7 bases. The CDR3 length is 17 residues. Germline CDR1 reads SGHRS; CDR2 reads YFSETQ. With V trimmed by 4 bases and J by 9 bases, 19 bases remained unmatched. CDR3 in amino acids: CASSAARAGFEVGEQFF. The CDR3 DNA reads as TGCGCCAGCAGCGCGGCCAGAGCGGGATTCGAGGTGGGTGAGCAGTTCTTC.

This clonotype was counted many times. V usage is TRBV11-2 and J usage is TRBJ2-3, with D perhaps assigned TRBD1 or TRBD2 (5 bases each). Germline V gene sequence: CDR1 SGHAT, CDR2 FQNNGV. The CDR3 is made up of 13 amino acids. Trimming pared 5 bases from V and 2 bases from J, leaving 8 bases between. The CDR3 loop is CASSPGLTDTQYF. In DNA form, the CDR3 reads TGTGCCAGCAGCCCGGGGCTCACAGATACGCAGTATTTT.

The genes are TRBV28 and TRBJ2-7, with D unresolved. The CDR3 sequence is 15 residues long. Between the trimmed V and J ends, which lost 1 base and 0 bases, there was a span of 10 bases. CDR1 is MDHEN, CDR2 SYDVKM, per germline. The CDR3 sequence: CASSLLALSSYEQYF. CDR3 DNA sequence: TGTGCCAGCAGTTTATTGGCTCTAAGCTCCTACGAGCAGTACTTC.